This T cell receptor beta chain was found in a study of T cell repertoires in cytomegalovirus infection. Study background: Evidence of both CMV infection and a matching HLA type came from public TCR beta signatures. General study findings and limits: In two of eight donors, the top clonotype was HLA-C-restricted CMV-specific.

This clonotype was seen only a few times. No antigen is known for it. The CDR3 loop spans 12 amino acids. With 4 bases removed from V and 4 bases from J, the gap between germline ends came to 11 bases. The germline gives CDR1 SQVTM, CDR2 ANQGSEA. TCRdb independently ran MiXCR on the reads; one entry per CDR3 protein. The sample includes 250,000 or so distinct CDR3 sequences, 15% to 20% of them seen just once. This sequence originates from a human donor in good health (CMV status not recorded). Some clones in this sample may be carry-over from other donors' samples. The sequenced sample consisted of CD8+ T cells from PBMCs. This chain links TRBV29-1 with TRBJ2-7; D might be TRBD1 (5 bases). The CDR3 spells CSVGFQGYEQYF. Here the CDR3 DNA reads TGCAGCGTTGGTTTTCAGGGATACGAGCAGTACTTC.